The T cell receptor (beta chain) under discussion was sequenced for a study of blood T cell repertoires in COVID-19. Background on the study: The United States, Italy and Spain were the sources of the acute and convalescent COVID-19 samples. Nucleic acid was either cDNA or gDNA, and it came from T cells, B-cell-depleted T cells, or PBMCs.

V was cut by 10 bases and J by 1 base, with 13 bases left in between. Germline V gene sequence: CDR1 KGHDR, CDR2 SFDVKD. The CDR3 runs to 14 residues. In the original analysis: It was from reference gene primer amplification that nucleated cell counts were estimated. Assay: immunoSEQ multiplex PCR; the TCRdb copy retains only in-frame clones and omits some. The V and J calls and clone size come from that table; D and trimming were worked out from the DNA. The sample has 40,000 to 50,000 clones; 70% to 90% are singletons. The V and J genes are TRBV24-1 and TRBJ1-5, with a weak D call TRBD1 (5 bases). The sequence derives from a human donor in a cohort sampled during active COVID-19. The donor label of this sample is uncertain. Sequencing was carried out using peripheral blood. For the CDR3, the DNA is TGTGCCACTATATCGCGGGGGAGCAATCAGCCCCAGCATTTT. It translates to CATISRGSNQPQHF.